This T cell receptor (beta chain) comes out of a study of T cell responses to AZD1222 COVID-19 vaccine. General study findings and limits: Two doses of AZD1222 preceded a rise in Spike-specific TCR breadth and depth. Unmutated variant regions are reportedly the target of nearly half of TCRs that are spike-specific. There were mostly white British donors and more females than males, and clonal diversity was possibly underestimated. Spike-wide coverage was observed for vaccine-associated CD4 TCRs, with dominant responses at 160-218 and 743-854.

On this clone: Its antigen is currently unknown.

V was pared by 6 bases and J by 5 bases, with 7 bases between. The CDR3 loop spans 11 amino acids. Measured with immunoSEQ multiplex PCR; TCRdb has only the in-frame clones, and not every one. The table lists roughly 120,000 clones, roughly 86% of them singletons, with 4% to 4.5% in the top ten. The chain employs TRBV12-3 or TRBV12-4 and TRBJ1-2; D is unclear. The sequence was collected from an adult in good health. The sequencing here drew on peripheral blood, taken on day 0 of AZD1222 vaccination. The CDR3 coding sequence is TGTGCCAGCAGGGGAGGATATGGCTACACCTTC. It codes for CASRGGYGYTF.